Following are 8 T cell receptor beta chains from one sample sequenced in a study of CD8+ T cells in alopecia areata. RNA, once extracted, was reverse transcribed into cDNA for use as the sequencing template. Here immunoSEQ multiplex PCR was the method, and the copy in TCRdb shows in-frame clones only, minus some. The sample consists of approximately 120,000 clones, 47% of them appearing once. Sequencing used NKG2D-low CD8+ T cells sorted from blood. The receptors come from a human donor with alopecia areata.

DNA of the CDR3: TGTGCCAGCAGCCCCGGGGGAGCGAATGGCTACACCTTC. Translating it yields CASSPGGANGYTF. V is TRBV5-6 and J is TRBJ1-2, with D maybe TRBD1 (5 bases). Per the germline V gene, CDR1 is SGHDT and CDR2 is YYEEEE. V lost 4 bases to trimming and J lost 6 bases, with 13 bases between them. This CDR3 has 13 amino acids.

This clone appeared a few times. For the CDR3, the DNA is TGCAGCGTGATTGGGGCAGGGAGTAATGAAAAACTGTTTTTT. Its translation is CSVIGAGSNEKLFF. This chain uses TRBV29-1 with TRBJ1-4, with D tentatively TRBD1 (5 bases). The CDR3 is 14 amino acids. Germline lookup yields CDR1 SQVTM and CDR2 ANQGSEA. V gave up 6 bases and J gave up 4 bases, with 15 bases separating them.

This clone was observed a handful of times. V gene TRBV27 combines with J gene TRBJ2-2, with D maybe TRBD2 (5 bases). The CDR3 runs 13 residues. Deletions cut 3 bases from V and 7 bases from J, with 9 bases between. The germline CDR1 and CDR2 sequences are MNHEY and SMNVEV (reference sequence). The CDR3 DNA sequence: TGTGCCAGCAGTTTGCTAGCTATCGGGGAGCTGTTTTTT. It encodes CASSLLAIGELFF.

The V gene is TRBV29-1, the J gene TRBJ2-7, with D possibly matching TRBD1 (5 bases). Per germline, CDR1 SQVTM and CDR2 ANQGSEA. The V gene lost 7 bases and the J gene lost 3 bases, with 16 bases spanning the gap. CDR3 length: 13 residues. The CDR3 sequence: CSAGTDKYYEQYF. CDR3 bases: TGCAGCGCCGGAACGGACAAGTACTACGAGCAGTACTTC.

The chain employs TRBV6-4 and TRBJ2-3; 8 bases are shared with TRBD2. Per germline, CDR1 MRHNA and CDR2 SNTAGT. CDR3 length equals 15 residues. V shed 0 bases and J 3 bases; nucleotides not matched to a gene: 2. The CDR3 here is CASSDSRGGTDTQYF. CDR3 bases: TGTGCCAGCAGTGACTCCCGGGGGGGAACAGATACGCAGTATTTT.

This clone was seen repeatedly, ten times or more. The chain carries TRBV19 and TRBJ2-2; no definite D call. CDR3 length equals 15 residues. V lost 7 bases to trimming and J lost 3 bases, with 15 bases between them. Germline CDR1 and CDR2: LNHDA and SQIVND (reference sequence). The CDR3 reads CASTAASEHTGELFF. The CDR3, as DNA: TGTGCCAGTACTGCCGCCAGCGAACACACCGGGGAGCTGTTTTTT.

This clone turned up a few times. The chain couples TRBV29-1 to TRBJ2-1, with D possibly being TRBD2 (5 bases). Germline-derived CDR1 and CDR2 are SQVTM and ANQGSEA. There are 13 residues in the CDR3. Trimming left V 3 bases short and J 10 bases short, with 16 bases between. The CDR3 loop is CSVEQSGVGEQFF. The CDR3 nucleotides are TGCAGCGTTGAGCAGAGCGGCGTGGGAGAGCAGTTCTTC.

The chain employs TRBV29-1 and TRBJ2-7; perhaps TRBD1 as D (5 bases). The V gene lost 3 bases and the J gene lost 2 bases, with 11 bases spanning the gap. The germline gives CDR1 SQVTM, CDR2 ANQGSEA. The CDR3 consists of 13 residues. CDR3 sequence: CSVETEAPYEQYF. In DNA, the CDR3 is TGCAGCGTTGAGACAGAAGCTCCCTACGAGCAGTACTTC.